This T cell receptor beta chain derives from a study of cytomegalovirus exposure and HLA in healthy donors. The study's findings and limits: The tendency of first-cohort TCR clusters to co-occur in the roughly 120 validation repertoires was identified by a subsequent analysis. The study recorded 160 or so TCR beta chains that were cytomegalovirus-associated.

The length of the CDR3 is 19 residues. From germline, CDR1 is SNHLY and CDR2 FYNNEI. V was clipped by 4 bases and J by 2 bases; unmatched bases: 17. In regard to this clone: Its antigen remains unknown.

The assay was immunoSEQ multiplex PCR, and TCRdb's table has in-frame clones only and misses some. Counted here are about 160,000 clones, approximately 81% occurring once; the ten biggest clones make up around 9.6%. The gene calls are TRBV2 and TRBJ2-4; 7 bases align to TRBD2. The sequence was obtained from a man aged 30-40 years in good health and CMV-seropositive. The specimen sequenced was PBMCs. The CDR3 sequence is CASSAGRVQAGVSKNIQYF. CDR3 DNA sequence: TGTGCCAGCAGTGCGGGGAGGGTTCAGGCGGGAGTCTCCAAAAACATTCAGTACTTC. Variable domain in full (rest from reference TRBV2 and TRBJ2-4): EPEVTQTPSHQVTQMGQEVILRCVPISNHLYFYWYRQILGQKVEFLVSFYNNEISEKSEIFDDQFSVERPDGSNFTLKIRSTKLEDSAMYFCASSAGRVQAGVSKNIQYFGAGTRLSVL.